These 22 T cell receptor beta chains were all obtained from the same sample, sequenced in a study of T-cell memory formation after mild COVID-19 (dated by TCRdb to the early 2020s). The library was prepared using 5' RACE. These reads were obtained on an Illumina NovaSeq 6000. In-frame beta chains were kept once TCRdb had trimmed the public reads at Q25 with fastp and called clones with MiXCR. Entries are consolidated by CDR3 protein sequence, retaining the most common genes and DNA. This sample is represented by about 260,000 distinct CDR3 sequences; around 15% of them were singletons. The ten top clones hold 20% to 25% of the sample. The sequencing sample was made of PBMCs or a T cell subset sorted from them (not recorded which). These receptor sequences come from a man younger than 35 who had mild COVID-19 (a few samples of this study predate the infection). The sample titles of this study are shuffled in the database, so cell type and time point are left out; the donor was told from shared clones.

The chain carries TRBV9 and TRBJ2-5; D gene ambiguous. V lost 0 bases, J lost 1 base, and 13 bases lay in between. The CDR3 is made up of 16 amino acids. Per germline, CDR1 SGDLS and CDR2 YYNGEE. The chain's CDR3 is CASSVGVPRAQETQYF. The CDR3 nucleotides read TGTGCCAGCAGCGTAGGTGTCCCCCGAGCCCAAGAGACCCAGTACTTC.

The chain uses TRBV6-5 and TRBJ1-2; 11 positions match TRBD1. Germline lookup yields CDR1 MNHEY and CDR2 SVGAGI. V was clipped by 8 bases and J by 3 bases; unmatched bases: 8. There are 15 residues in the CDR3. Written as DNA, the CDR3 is TGTGCCAGCGCCAAAACGGGACAGGGGGACTATGGCTACACCTTC. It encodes CASAKTGQGDYGYTF.

In DNA, the CDR3 is TGTGCCAGCAGTGAAGCTTCCCTGAGCACAGATACGCAGTATTTT. This sequence encodes CASSEASLSTDTQYF. The J gene is TRBJ2-3, the V gene TRBV2; D unresolved. The V gene lost 0 bases and the J gene lost 0 bases, with 7 bases spanning the gap. The CDR3 length is 15 residues. Germline V gene lookup returns CDR1 SNHLY and CDR2 FYNNEI.

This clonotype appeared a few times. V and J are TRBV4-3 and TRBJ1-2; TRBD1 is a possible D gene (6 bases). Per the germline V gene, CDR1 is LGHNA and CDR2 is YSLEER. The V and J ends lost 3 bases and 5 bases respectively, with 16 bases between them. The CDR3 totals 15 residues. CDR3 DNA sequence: TGCGCCAGCAGCCAGGCCCGGGGGGGCTGGTATGGCTACACCTTC. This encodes CASSQARGGWYGYTF.

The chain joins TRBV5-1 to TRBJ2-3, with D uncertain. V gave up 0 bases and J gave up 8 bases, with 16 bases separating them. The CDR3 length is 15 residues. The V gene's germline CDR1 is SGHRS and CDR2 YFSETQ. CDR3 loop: CASSLAENPSSTQYF. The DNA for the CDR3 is TGCGCCAGCAGCTTGGCCGAGAACCCATCGAGTACGCAGTATTTT.

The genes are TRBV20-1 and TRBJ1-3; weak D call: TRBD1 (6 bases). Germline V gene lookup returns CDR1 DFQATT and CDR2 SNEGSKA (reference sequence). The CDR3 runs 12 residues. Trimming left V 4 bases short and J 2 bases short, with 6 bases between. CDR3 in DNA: TGCAGTGCTAACAGGGCTGGAAACACCATATATTTT. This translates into CSANRAGNTIYF.

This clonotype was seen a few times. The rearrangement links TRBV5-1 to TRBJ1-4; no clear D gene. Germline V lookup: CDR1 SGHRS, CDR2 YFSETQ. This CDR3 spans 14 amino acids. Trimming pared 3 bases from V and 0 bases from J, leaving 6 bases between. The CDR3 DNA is TGCGCCAGCAGCTCTCAGACAACTAATGAAAAACTGTTTTTT. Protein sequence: CASSSQTTNEKLFF.

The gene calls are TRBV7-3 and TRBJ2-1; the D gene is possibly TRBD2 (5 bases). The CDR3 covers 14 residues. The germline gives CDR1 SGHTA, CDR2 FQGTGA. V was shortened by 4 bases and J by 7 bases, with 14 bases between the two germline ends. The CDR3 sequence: CASSSPGYSNEQFF. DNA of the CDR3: TGTGCCAGCAGCTCACCGGGATACAGTAATGAGCAGTTCTTC.

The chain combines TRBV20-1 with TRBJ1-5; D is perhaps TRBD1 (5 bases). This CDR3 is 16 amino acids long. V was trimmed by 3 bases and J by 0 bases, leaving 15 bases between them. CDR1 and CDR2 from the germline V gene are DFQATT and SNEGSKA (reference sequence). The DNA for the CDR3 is TGCAGTGCTAGTTCAAGGGGAAGTAATAGCAATCAGCCCCAGCATTTT. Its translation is CSASSRGSNSNQPQHF.

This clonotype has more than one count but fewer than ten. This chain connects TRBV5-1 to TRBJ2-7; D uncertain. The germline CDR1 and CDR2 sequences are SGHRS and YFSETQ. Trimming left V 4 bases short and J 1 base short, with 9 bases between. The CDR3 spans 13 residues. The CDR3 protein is CASSLDKSYEQYF. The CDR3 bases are TGCGCCAGCAGCCTCGACAAGTCCTACGAGCAGTACTTC.

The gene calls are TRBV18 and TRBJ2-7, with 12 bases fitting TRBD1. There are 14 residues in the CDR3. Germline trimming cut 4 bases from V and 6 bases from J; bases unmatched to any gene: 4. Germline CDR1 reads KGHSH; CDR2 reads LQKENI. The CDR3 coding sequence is TGTGCCAGCTCACAAGGGACAGGGGGCGCCGAGCAGTACGTC. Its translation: CASSQGTGGAEQYV.

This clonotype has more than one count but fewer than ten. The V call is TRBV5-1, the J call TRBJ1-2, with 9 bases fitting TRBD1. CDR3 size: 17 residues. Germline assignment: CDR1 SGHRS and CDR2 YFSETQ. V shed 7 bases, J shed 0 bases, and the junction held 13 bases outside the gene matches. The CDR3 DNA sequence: TGCGCCAGCGGTATCCTGGGACAGGGTCAAGCTAACTATGGCTACACCTTC. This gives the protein CASGILGQGQANYGYTF.

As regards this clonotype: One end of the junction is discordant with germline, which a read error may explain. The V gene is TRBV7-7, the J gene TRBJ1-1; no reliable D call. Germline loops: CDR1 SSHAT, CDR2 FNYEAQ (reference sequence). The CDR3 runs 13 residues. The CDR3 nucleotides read TGTGCTAGCAGCCTAACACATGGCGCTGAAGCTTTCTTT. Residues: CASSLTHGAEAFF.

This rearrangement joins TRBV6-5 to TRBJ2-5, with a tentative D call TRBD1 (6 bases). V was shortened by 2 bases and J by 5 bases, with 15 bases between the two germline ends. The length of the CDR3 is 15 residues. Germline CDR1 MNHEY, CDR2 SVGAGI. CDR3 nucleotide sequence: TGTGCCAGCAGTTACGTAGCAGGGCAGGGGGAGACCCAGTACTTC. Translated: CASSYVAGQGETQYF.

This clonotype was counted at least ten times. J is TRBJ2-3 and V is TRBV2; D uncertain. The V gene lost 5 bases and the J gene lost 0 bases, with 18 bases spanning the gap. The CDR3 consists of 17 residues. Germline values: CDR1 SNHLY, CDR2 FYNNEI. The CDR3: CASSPFIEVLSTDTQYF. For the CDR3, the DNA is TGTGCCAGCAGTCCCTTTATCGAAGTATTGAGCACAGATACGCAGTATTTT.

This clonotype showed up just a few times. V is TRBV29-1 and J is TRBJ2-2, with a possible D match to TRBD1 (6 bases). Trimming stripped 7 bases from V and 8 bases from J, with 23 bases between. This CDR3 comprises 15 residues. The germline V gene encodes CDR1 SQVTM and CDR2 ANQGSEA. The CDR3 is CSGRQLGALPGELFF. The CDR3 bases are TGCAGCGGGAGACAGCTGGGGGCCCTGCCGGGGGAGCTGTTTTTT.

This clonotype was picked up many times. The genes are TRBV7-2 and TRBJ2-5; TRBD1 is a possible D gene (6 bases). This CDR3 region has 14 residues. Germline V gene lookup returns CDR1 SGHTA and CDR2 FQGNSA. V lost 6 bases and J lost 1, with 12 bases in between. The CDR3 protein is CASRKDRIQETQYF. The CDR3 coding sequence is TGTGCCAGCAGGAAAGACAGGATCCAAGAGACCCAGTACTTC. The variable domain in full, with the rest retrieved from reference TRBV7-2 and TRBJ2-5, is GAGVSQSPSNKVTEKGKDVELRCDPISGHTALYWYRQSLGQGLEFLIYFQGNSAPDKSGLPSDRFSAERTGGSVSTLTIQRTQQEDSAVYLCASRKDRIQETQYFGPGTRLLVL.

CDR3 sequence reads: CASSFYTGYGYTF. The DNA for the CDR3 is TGTGCCAGCAGCTTCTACACAGGATATGGCTACACCTTC. The V and J genes are TRBV7-9 and TRBJ1-2, with D tentatively TRBD1 (5 bases). The germline CDR1 and CDR2 sequences are SEHNR and FQNEAQ (reference sequence). This CDR3 has 13 amino acids. Trimming stripped 3 bases from V and 5 bases from J, with 10 bases between.

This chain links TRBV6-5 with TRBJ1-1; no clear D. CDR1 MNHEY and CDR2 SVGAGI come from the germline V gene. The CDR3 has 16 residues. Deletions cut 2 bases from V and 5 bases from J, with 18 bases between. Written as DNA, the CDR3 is TGTGCCAGCAGTTACCAGCTCCTCGGAGAAATTACTGAAGCTTTCTTT. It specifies CASSYQLLGEITEAFF.

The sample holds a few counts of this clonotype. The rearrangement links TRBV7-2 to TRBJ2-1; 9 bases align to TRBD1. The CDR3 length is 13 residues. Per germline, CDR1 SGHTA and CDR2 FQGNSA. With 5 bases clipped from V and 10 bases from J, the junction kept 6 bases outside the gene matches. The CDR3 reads CASSPQGAGEQFF. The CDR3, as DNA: TGTGCCAGCAGCCCACAGGGGGCTGGAGAGCAGTTCTTC.

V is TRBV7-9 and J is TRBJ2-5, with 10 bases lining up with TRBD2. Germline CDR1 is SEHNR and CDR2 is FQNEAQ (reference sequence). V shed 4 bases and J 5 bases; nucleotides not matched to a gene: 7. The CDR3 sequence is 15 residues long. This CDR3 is CASSSLAGVVETQYF. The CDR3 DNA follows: TGTGCCAGCAGCTCGCTAGCGGGGGTCGTGGAGACCCAGTACTTC.

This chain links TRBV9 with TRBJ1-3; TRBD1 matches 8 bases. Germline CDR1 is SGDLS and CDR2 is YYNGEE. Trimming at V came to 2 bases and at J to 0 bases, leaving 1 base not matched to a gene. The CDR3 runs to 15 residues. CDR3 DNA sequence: TGTGCCAGCAGCGTGGGACAGGCCTCTGGAAACACCATATATTTT. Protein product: CASSVGQASGNTIYF.